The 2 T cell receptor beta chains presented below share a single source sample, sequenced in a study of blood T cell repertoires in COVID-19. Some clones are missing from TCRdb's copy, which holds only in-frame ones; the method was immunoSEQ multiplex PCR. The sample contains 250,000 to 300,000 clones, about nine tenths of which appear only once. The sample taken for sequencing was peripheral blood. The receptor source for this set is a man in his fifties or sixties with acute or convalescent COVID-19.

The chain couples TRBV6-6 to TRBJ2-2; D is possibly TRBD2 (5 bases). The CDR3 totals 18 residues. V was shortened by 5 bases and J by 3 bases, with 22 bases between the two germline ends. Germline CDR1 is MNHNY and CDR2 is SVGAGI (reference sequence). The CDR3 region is CASSHQAPGLADTGELFF. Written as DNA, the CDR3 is TGTGCCAGCAGTCACCAGGCCCCCGGTCTAGCCGACACCGGGGAGCTGTTTTTT.

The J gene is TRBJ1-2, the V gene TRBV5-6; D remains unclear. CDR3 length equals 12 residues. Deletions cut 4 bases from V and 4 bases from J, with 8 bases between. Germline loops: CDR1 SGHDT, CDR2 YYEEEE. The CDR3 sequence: CASSTGPYGYTF. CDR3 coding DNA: TGTGCCAGCAGCACGGGTCCCTATGGCTACACCTTC.